A single sample gave rise to the 29 T cell receptor beta chains below, sequenced in a study of T cell clonality in common variable immunodeficiency. The data were produced by immunoSEQ multiplex PCR, yet TCRdb's version contains in-frame clones alone and is incomplete. Recorded here are some 40,000 clones, none singletons. The sequenced material came from peripheral blood mononuclear cells. These receptors all come from a person aged 18 to 70 in good health.

This clone was found many times. The CDR3 extends 3 residues past the end of the read, so its final part is completed from the germline J gene. The chain links TRBV5-1 to TRBJ2-2; perhaps TRBD2 as D (5 bases). The CDR3 is 12 residues long. Germline assignment: CDR1 SGHRS and CDR2 YFSETQ. The CDR3 reads CASSLVPSELFF. CDR3 DNA (partial): TGCGCCAGCAGCTTGGTCCCTAGCGAG.

This clone was recorded at least ten times. The observed sequence ends 3 residues before the CDR3 terminus, with the missing tail filled in from the germline J gene. The rearrangement uses TRBV11-2 and TRBJ2-1; 7 nucleotides align to TRBD1. The germline V gene encodes CDR1 SGHAT and CDR2 FQNNGV. V shed 1 base, J shed 7 bases, and the junction held 4 bases outside the gene matches. This CDR3 is built from 14 residues. The sequenced part of the CDR3 DNA is TGTGCCAGCAGCTTAGGGGACAGAAGGAATGAG. As protein: CASSLGDRRNE. The whole CDR3 reads CASSLGDRRNEQFF.

Judged by abundance, this clone is medium-sized (0.01 to 0.1%). The sequenced fragment ends 3 residues before the CDR3 boundary, so the rest is inferred from the germline J gene. The genes are TRBV20-1 and TRBJ1-1; TRBD1 aligns across 10 bases. The CDR3 runs 13 residues. V shed 4 bases and J 5 bases; nucleotides not matched to a gene: 4. Per germline, CDR1 DFQATT and CDR2 SNEGSKA (reference sequence). Here the CDR3 reads CSATGTGVTEAFF. The covered CDR3 bases are TGCAGTGCTACCGGGACAGGGGTGACTGAA.

This clone was detected many times. The read stops 3 residues short of the end of the CDR3; the missing end is completed from the germline J gene. The V call is TRBV29-1, the J call TRBJ1-2; TRBD1 is a possible D gene (6 bases). Looked up from germline, CDR1 is SQVTM and CDR2 is ANQGSEA. This CDR3 is 14 amino acids long. V lost 2 bases, J lost 2 bases, and 12 bases lay in between. The CDR3 DNA, read in part, is TGCAGCGTTGAAACGGCAGGGGCCAACTATGGC. This encodes CSVETAGANYG. From start to end, the CDR3 is CSVETAGANYGYTF. Looking up the rest from reference TRBV29-1 and TRBJ1-2 gives the full variable domain: SAVISQKPSRDICQRGTSLTIQCQVDSQVTMMFWYRQQPGQSLTLIATANQGSEATYESGFVIDKFPISRPNLTFSTLTVSNMSPEDSSIYLCSVETAGANYGYTFGSGTRLTVV.

Only a few counts were recorded for this clone. Incomplete CDR3 DNA: TGTGCCATCAGTGAGTCGTGGGGACAGGGTTTATACGAG. Protein: CAISESWGQGLYE. The CDR3 in its entirety is CAISESWGQGLYEQYF. V is TRBV10-3 and J is TRBJ2-7; 9 bases line up with TRBD1. The read ends 3 residues before the CDR3 terminus; that terminus is restored from the germline J gene. V was pared by 0 bases and J by 4 bases, with 7 bases of the junction left unmatched. The CDR3 has 16 amino acids. The germline V gene has CDR1 ENHRY and CDR2 SYGVKD.

The sample holds many counts of this clone. CDR3 DNA (partial): TGCAGCGTTGCATCAGGAGGAGGC. Encoded protein: CSVASGGG. The full CDR3 protein is CSVASGGGYTF. The chain is built from TRBV29-1 and TRBJ1-2; no clear D. Sequencing ends 3 residues short of the CDR3 end; the germline J gene provides the rest. In germline, CDR1 is SQVTM, CDR2 ANQGSEA. The CDR3 totals 11 residues. The whole variable domain, remainder taken from reference TRBV29-1 and TRBJ1-2, is SAVISQKPSRDICQRGTSLTIQCQVDSQVTMMFWYRQQPGQSLTLIATANQGSEATYESGFVIDKFPISRPNLTFSTLTVSNMSPEDSSIYLCSVASGGGYTFGSGTRLTVV.

This clone was observed many times. With the read ending 3 residues before the CDR3 end, the germline J gene is used to fill in that end. The sample holds other DNA sequences that translate to the same CDR3. The chain has TRBV19 and TRBJ1-1, with 8 positions matching TRBD1. The length of the CDR3 is 15 residues. In germline, CDR1 is LNHDA, CDR2 SQIVND (reference sequence). With V trimmed by 9 bases and J by 1 base, 10 bases remained unmatched. This CDR3 is CASEIGQGGNTEAFF. CDR3 DNA (partial): TGTGCCAGCGAAATAGGACAGGGCGGGAACACTGAA.

This clone was seen many times. Read data end 3 residues before the CDR3 end; the end is taken from the germline J gene. V gene TRBV14 combines with J gene TRBJ2-1, with 12 positions matching TRBD2. This CDR3 has 18 residues. V shed 0 bases and J 4 bases; nucleotides not matched to a gene: 7. Germline assignment: CDR1 SGHDN and CDR2 FVKESK. CDR3: CASSQDTLAGGGYNEQFF. The CDR3 bases that were read are TGTGCCAGCAGCCAAGATACCCTAGCGGGAGGGGGTTACAATGAG.

This clone was counted at least ten times. The read terminates 3 residues before the CDR3 end, so the remaining end is supplied by the germline J gene. The chain employs TRBV7-9 and TRBJ1-2, with 9 bases lining up with TRBD1. After removal of 5 bases from V and 7 bases from J, the junction contained 11 bases not matched to a gene. Germline V gives CDR1 SEHNR, CDR2 FQNEAQ (reference sequence). The CDR3 contains 15 residues. The part of the CDR3 DNA that was read is TGTGCCAGCAGCCCCCCGGGACAGGGATTTTCTGGC. Translated: CASSPPGQGFSG. The full CDR3 protein reads CASSPPGQGFSGYTF.

This clone was picked up many times. The read ends 3 residues before the CDR3 terminus; that terminus is restored from the germline J gene. The genes are TRBV29-1 and TRBJ1-5, with TRBD1 identical over 7 bases. V lost 7 bases and J lost 3; bases outside the gene matches: 6. Germline-derived CDR1 and CDR2 are SQVTM and ANQGSEA. The CDR3 runs to 13 residues. This chain's CDR3 is CSAMTGYNQPQHF. The DNA read from the CDR3 is TGCAGCGCCATGACAGGGTACAATCAGCCC.

This clone came up many times. The CDR3 end falls 3 residues outside the read, so it is completed with the germline J gene. The chain uses TRBV7-8 and TRBJ2-5, with 10 bases lining up with TRBD2. CDR1 SGHVS and CDR2 FQNEAQ come from the germline V gene. This CDR3 comprises 18 residues. After removal of 4 bases from V and 2 bases from J, the junction contained 13 bases not matched to a gene. The CDR3: CASSSRSIAGGPQETQYF. The DNA read from the CDR3 is TGTGCCAGCAGCTCACGGTCTATAGCGGGGGGACCACAAGAGACC.

This clone was detected ten times or more. The read falls 3 residues short of the CDR3 end, and the missing part is taken from the germline J gene. V and J are TRBV20-1 and TRBJ2-1; 8 bases align to TRBD1. CDR1 is DFQATT and CDR2 is SNEGSKA in the germline V gene (reference sequence). This CDR3 has 13 amino acids. V shed 6 bases, J shed 6 bases, and the junction held 7 bases outside the gene matches. CDR3 DNA, as far as it was read: TGCAGTGCCAGGACAGGGTCGGTCAATGAG. This gives the protein CSARTGSVNE. The entire CDR3 protein reads CSARTGSVNEQFF.

This clone was recorded many times. The sequenced fragment ends 3 residues before the CDR3 boundary, so the rest is inferred from the germline J gene. V gene TRBV4-1 combines with J gene TRBJ2-1; tentative D call: TRBD2 (6 bases). This CDR3 contains 16 residues. The germline V gene has CDR1 MGHRA and CDR2 YSYEKL. The V and J ends lost 6 bases and 0 bases respectively, with 15 bases between them. CDR3 sequence: CASRQNRGFSYNEQFF. The sequenced part of the CDR3 DNA is TGCGCCAGCAGGCAAAACCGGGGGTTCTCCTACAATGAG.

At least ten counts were recorded for this clone. Partial CDR3 DNA: TGTGCCAGTATGGGGTTAGGCGGGAGTGATCGGTACGAG. It encodes CASMGLGGSDRYE. The CDR3 as a whole reads CASMGLGGSDRYEQYF. V usage is TRBV19 and J usage is TRBJ2-7; 7 bases line up with TRBD2. The DNA ends 3 residues before the CDR3 does, and the rest of the CDR3 is filled in from the germline J gene. Germline CDR1 is LNHDA and CDR2 is SQIVND (reference sequence). The CDR3 loop spans 16 amino acids. V lost 7 bases and J lost 4; bases outside the gene matches: 16.

This clone was observed many times. Coverage ceases 3 residues before the CDR3 finishes, and the germline J gene fills in the end. V is TRBV7-9 and J is TRBJ1-2; 7 positions match TRBD1. The CDR3 consists of 14 residues. Germline V gene data show CDR1 as SEHNR and CDR2 as FQNEAQ (reference sequence). Germline trimming cut 4 bases from V and 6 bases from J; bases unmatched to any gene: 8. CDR3 amino acids: CASSSDRVAHGYTF. The CDR3 DNA, read in part, is TGTGCCAGCAGCTCCGACAGGGTCGCGCATGGC.

This clone was observed many times. The missing CDR3 end, 3 residues past where the read stops, is filled in from the germline J gene. The chain employs TRBV19 and TRBJ1-1; D is undetermined. This CDR3 contains 12 residues. The V end lost 3 bases, the J end lost 5 bases, and 7 bases lay between the germline ends. From germline, CDR1 is LNHDA and CDR2 SQIVND (reference sequence). CDR3 residues: CASSIGVTEAFF. The sequenced part of the CDR3 DNA is TGTGCCAGTAGTATCGGGGTTACTGAA.

In this sample, this clone turned up many times. The sequenced fragment ends 3 residues before the CDR3 boundary, so the rest is inferred from the germline J gene. The genes are TRBV20-1 and TRBJ1-4; 7 bases align to TRBD1. The CDR3 has 16 residues. V was clipped by 0 bases and J by 8 bases; unmatched bases: 12. The V gene's germline CDR1 is DFQATT and CDR2 SNEGSKA (reference sequence). The DNA read from the CDR3 is TGCAGTGCTAGAGATTCGTTAAAACAGGGGAAAGAAAAA. Amino acid sequence: CSARDSLKQGKEK. The whole CDR3 sequence reads CSARDSLKQGKEKLFF.

This clone appeared many times. The sequenced fragment ends 3 residues before the CDR3 boundary, so the rest is inferred from the germline J gene. The genes are TRBV19 and TRBJ2-7; 7 positions match TRBD2. The CDR3 sequence is 14 residues long. Germline V gives CDR1 LNHDA, CDR2 SQIVND (reference sequence). V was clipped by 3 bases and J by 3 bases; unmatched bases: 5. The CDR3 sequence is CASSMASGDYEQYF. The DNA read from the CDR3 is TGTGCCAGTAGTATGGCCAGCGGGGACTACGAG.

This clone has a count of ten or more. The read halts 3 residues ahead of the CDR3 end, with the missing end drawn from the germline J gene. This chain joins TRBV28 and TRBJ2-3; a possible D gene is TRBD1 (6 bases). The V end was cut by 5 bases, the J end by 0 bases, with 15 bases between. Germline assignment: CDR1 MDHEN and CDR2 SYDVKM. This CDR3 has 16 residues. The DNA read from the CDR3 is TGTGCCAGCAGTGCACGGCGGACAGCTAGCACAGATACG. As protein: CASSARRTASTDT. The whole CDR3 region reads CASSARRTASTDTQYF. The entire variable domain, with the rest obtained from reference TRBV28 and TRBJ2-3, is as follows: DVKVTQSSRYLVKRTGEKVFLECVQDMDHENMFWYRQDPGLGLRLIYFSYDVKMKEKGDIPEGYSVSREKKERFSLILESASTNQTSMYLCASSARRTASTDTQYFGPGTRLTVL.

This clone was detected many times. The CDR3 end lies 3 residues beyond the end of the read and is filled in from the germline J gene. The chain links TRBV18 to TRBJ1-5, with 9 positions matching TRBD1. V gave up 5 bases and J gave up 3 bases; unmatched junction bases: 8. Germline CDR1 and CDR2: KGHSH and LQKENI. CDR3 length: 16 amino acids. CDR3 DNA, as far as it was read: TGTGCCAGCTCATCGACAGGGGGGGATAACAATCAGCCC. It is translated as CASSSTGGDNNQP. The full-length CDR3 reads as CASSSTGGDNNQPQHF.

This clone was counted at least ten times. One end of the junction fails to match germline, which may point to a read error. The CDR3 extends 3 residues past the end of the read, so its final part is completed from the germline J gene. In the same sample, other DNA sequences code for this CDR3. This sequence joins TRBV4-2 and TRBJ2-1, with 8 bases matching TRBD2. The CDR3 consists of 13 residues. Germline CDR1 is LGHNA and CDR2 is YNFKEQ. CDR3 bases read: TGCGCCAGTTGGAGCGGGGGTGGTAATGAG. Translation: CASWSGGGNE. In full, the CDR3 reads CASWSGGGNEQFF.

Ten or more counts support this clone. The DNA ends 3 residues before the CDR3 does, and the rest of the CDR3 is filled in from the germline J gene. V and J are TRBV7-2 and TRBJ1-2; 8 positions match TRBD1. This CDR3 is 14 amino acids long. CDR1 is SGHTA, CDR2 FQGNSA, per germline. The covered CDR3 bases are TGTGCCACCCAGGACAGGGTTCGTTTGACGGGC. Translating gives CATQDRVRLTG. The entire CDR3 protein reads CATQDRVRLTGYTF.

This clone showed up many times. The CDR3 end falls 3 residues outside the read, so it is completed with the germline J gene. The chain has TRBV28 and TRBJ2-2; TRBD1 agrees at 8 bases. Trimming took 5 bases from V and 0 from J; bases not matched to a gene: 8. CDR1 is MDHEN, CDR2 SYDVKM, per germline. This CDR3 is 17 amino acids long. This chain's CDR3 is CASSTFPGQANTGELFF. The sequenced CDR3 bases are TGTGCCAGCAGTACCTTCCCGGGACAGGCGAACACCGGGGAG.

This clone was recorded many times. The missing CDR3 end, 3 residues past where the read stops, is filled in from the germline J gene. The J gene is TRBJ2-2, the V gene TRBV10-2; D not certain. The germline gives CDR1 WSHSY, CDR2 SAAADI. Deletions cut 10 bases from V and 2 bases from J, with 20 bases between. The CDR3 totals 16 residues. CDR3 amino acids: CATEDRVNTNTGELFF. The sequenced part of the CDR3 DNA is TGCGCCACCGAAGACCGGGTGAATACCAACACCGGGGAG.

This clone was recorded many times. Read sequence stops 3 residues before the CDR3 end, and the germline J gene provides the missing end. V gene TRBV19 combines with J gene TRBJ2-3; tentatively, D is TRBD1 (6 bases). This CDR3 region has 15 residues. Trimming took off 4 bases at V and 1 base at J, with 12 bases between the two ends. Germline lookup yields CDR1 LNHDA and CDR2 SQIVND (reference sequence). CDR3 amino acids: CASSTPGVGTDTQYF. CDR3 DNA (partial): TGTGCCAGTAGTACCCCAGGGGTAGGCACAGATACG. Full variable domain (rest looked up from reference TRBV19 and TRBJ2-3): DGGITQSPKYLFRKEGQNVTLSCEQNLNHDAMYWYRQDPGQGLRLIYYSQIVNDFQKGDIAEGYSVSREKKESFPLTVTSAQKNPTAFYLCASSTPGVGTDTQYFGPGTRLTVL.

This clone was detected ten times or more. Read data end 3 residues before the CDR3 end; the end is taken from the germline J gene. The rearrangement uses TRBV3-1 (or the pseudogene TRBV3-2) and TRBJ1-1; 12 nucleotides line up with TRBD1. The CDR3 sequence is 20 residues long. V shed 0 bases and J 4 bases; nucleotides not matched to a gene: 15. Germline V gene data show CDR1 as LGHDT and CDR2 as YNNKEL (reference sequence). The CDR3 here is CASSQESEGTGGKRSTEAFF. CDR3 DNA, as far as it was read: TGTGCCAGCAGCCAAGAATCAGAAGGGACAGGGGGCAAAAGGAGCACTGAA.

This clone has ten or more counts. The read is 3 residues too short to cover the CDR3 end, so that end is filled in from the germline J gene. The identical CDR3 is also encoded by other nucleotide sequences in the sample. This chain connects TRBV19 to TRBJ2-1; perhaps TRBD1 as D (6 bases). The CDR3 has 14 amino acids. CDR1 is LNHDA, CDR2 SQIVND, per germline (reference sequence). The V and J ends lost 3 bases and 9 bases respectively, with 15 bases between them. The CDR3 DNA, read in part, is TGTGCCAGTAGTATTAAGGCAGGGGTTGGTGAG. This encodes CASSIKAGVGE. Given in full, the CDR3 is CASSIKAGVGEQFF.

In its sample, this clone was seen many times. The CDR3 end lies 3 residues beyond the end of the read and is filled in from the germline J gene. This rearrangement joins TRBV6-2 or TRBV6-3 to TRBJ1-2; 7 nucleotides line up with TRBD1. J lost 4 bases, V lost 0 bases, and 5 bases had no gene match. CDR1 MNHEY and CDR2 SVGEGT come from the germline V gene. This CDR3 comprises 15 residues. The CDR3 region is CASSYSDRIPYGYTF. CDR3 DNA, as far as it was read: TGTGCCAGCAGTTACTCGGACAGGATTCCCTATGGC.

This clone was observed at least ten times. The sequenced fragment ends 3 residues before the CDR3 boundary, so the rest is inferred from the germline J gene. V is TRBV19 and J is TRBJ1-1; D remains ambiguous. The CDR3 length is 13 residues. Per the germline V gene, CDR1 is LNHDA and CDR2 is SQIVND (reference sequence). Trimming pared 5 bases from V and 1 base from J, leaving 8 bases between. The CDR3 loop is CASSLYRNTEAFF. The CDR3 bases that were read are TGTGCCAGTAGTCTTTACAGGAACACTGAA.